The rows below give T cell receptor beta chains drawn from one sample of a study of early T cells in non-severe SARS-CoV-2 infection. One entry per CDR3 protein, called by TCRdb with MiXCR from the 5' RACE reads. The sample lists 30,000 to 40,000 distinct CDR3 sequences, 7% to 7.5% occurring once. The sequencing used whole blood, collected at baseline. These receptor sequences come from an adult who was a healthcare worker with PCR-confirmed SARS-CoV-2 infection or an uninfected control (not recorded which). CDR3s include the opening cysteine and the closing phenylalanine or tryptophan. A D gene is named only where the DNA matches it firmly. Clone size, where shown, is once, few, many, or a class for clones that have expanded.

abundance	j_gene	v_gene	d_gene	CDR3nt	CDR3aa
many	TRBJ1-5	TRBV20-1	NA	TGCAGTGCTATAAAAGACAATCAGCCCCAGCATTTT	CSAIKDNQPQHF
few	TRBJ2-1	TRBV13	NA	TGTGCCAGCAGCTTAGTTTGGAAACCCAATGAGCAGTTCTTC	CASSLVWKPNEQFF
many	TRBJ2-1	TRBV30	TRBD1	TGTGCCTGGAGAGTACTCATCGGGACAGGGAGAGCGGGACTGTCCTTC	CAWRVLIGTGRAGLSF
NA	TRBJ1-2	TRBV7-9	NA	TGTGCCAGCAGCCAGACAGCGGCTTATGGCTACACCTTC	CASSQTAAYGYTF
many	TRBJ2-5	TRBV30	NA	TGTGCCTGGAGTCAAAGGGTCGGGGAGACCCAGTACTTC	CAWSQRVGETQYF
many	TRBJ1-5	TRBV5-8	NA	TGTGCCAGCAGCCCCGGGACACTTCATCAGCCCCAGCATTTT	CASSPGTLHQPQHF
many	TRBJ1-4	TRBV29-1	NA	TGCAGCGTTGCCTCACAGGCTAATGAAAAACTGTTTTTT	CSVASQANEKLFF
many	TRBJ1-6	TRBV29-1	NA	TGCAGCGTTGTGGCAGGGGTTAATTCACCCCTCCACTTT	CSVVAGVNSPLHF
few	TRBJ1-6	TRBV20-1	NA	TGCAGTGCTCCAGGGATTTCGGAATCACCCCTCCACTTT	CSAPGISESPLHF
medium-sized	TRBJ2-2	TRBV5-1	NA	TGCGCCAGCAGCCCCCGGACTTGGGACACCGGGGAGCTGTTTTTT	CASSPRTWDTGELFF
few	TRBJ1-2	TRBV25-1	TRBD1	TGTGCCAGCACTGGACAGGGTTATGGCTACACCTTC	CASTGQGYGYTF
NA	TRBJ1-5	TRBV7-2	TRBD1	TGTGCCAGCAGCTTAGACAGGGGAGGCCAGCCCCAGCATTTT	CASSLDRGGQPQHF
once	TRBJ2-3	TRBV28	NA	TGTGCCAGCAGTTTACCCTCGAGGCCAGATACGCAGTATTTT	CASSLPSRPDTQYF
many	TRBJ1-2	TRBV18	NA	TGTGCCAGCTCACCGACGGACATCCCCTATGGCTACACCTTC	CASSPTDIPYGYTF
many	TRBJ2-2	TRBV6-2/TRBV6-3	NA	TGTGCCAGCACCATACTGCGCCCGGCGAACACCGGGGAGCTGTTTTTT	CASTILRPANTGELFF
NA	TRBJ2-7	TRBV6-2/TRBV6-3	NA	TGTGCCAGCAGTTACTCACCACCACCCTCCGGGACACAGTCCTACGAGCAGTACTTC	CASSYSPPPSGTQSYEQYF
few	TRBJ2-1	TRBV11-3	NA	TGTGCCAGCAGCACGGGAATAAACAATGAGCAGTTCTTC	CASSTGINNEQFF
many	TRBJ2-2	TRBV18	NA	TGTGCCAGCTCACTCATATTTACCGGGACCGGGGAGCTGTTTTTT	CASSLIFTGTGELFF
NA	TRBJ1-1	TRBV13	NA	TGTGCCAGCAGCTCGGACACCTTGAACACTGAAGCTTTCTTT	CASSSDTLNTEAFF
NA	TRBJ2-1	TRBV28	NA	TGTGCCAGCAGTTTAATTTATGAGCAGTTCTTC	CASSLIYEQFF
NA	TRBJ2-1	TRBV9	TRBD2	TGTGCCAGCAGCGTAGGGGCTAGCGGGAGGGGTAGTGAGCAGTTCTTC	CASSVGASGRGSEQFF
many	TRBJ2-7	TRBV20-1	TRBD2	TGCAGTGCTAGAGATTCGGAGACTAGCGCCCTCTACGAGCAGTACTTC	CSARDSETSALYEQYF
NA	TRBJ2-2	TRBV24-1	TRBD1	TGTGCCACCAGTGATTTGACTTGGGACAGGGGAAACACCGGGGAGCTGTTTTTT	CATSDLTWDRGNTGELFF
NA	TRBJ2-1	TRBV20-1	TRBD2	TGCAGTGCCCTAACCCTTAGCGGGAGTGGGCATGAGCAGTTCTTC	CSALTLSGSGHEQFF
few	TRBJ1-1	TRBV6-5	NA	TGTGCCAGCAGTTACTCGAATGAAGCTTTCTTT	CASSYSNEAFF
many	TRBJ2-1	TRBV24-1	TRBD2	TGTGCCACCAGTGACCACCCGGGACTAGCGGACAAAAACGGCAATGAGCAGTTCTTC	CATSDHPGLADKNGNEQFF
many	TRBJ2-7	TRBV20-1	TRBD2	TGCAGTGCCCCCCCAGCGGGAGAAACCTACGAGCAGTACTTC	CSAPPAGETYEQYF
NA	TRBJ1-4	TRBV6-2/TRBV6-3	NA	TGTGCCAGCAGTCATAGGACAGATGCAACTAATGAAAAACTGTTTTTT	CASSHRTDATNEKLFF
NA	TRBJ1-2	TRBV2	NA	TGTGCCAGCAGTCCAGGGCTGAGGGAATATGGCTACACCTTC	CASSPGLREYGYTF
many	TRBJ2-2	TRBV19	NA	TGTGCCAGTAGTATAGGGGGCACTGCGAACACCGGGGAGCTGTTTTTT	CASSIGGTANTGELFF
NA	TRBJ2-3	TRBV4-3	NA	TGCGCCAGCAGCCGGGCGTTAGAGGCAGATACGCAGTATTTT	CASSRALEADTQYF
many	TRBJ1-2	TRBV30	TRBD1	TGTGCCTCCGAACCCGGGACAGGGAATGGCTACACCTTC	CASEPGTGNGYTF
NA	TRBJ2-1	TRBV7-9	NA	TGTGCCAGCAGCTTAATTGGCAATGAGCAGTTCTTC	CASSLIGNEQFF
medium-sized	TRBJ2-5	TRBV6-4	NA	TGTGCCAGCAGTGCACCGCTACAGGGAAAACAAGAGACCCAGTACTTC	CASSAPLQGKQETQYF
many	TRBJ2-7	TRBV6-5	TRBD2	TGTGCCAGCAGTTATGCGGGGGGGCCAGGGTCCTCCTACGAGCAGTACTTC	CASSYAGGPGSSYEQYF